This T cell receptor (beta chain) is drawn from a study of radiotherapy plus CTLA-4 blockade in lung cancer. Study background: Objective responses were documented in about 18% of patients, with disease control in about 29%. General study points: Strongest reported response predictors: early blood clone changes and post-radiation interferon-beta. Blood-borne expansion of tumor-derived TCR clones followed radiotherapy plus ipilimumab.

Germline values: CDR1 LGHNA, CDR2 YSLEER. V lost 0 bases and J 2 bases, leaving 11 bases between the germline ends. The length of the CDR3 is 16 residues. Enrolled patients, whose metastatic non-small-cell lung cancer was chemo-refractory, received focal radiation plus CTLA-4 blockade with ipilimumab. Generated by immunoSEQ multiplex PCR, the TCRdb table keeps only in-frame clones and is missing some. The table records about 88,000 clones, approximately 75% of them present only once. The sample holds a few counts of this clone. The antigen is undetermined. The TCR sequence derives from a human donor with non-small cell lung cancer that progressed on radiotherapy plus ipilimumab. The sequenced sample was peripheral blood, obtained from a patient treated with radiotherapy plus ipilimumab. V and J are TRBV4-3 and TRBJ1-5; D is unresolved. The CDR3 region has the DNA TGCGCCAGCAGCCAAGATACCGGTAACGGCAATCAGCCCCAGCATTTT. It codes for CASSQDTGNGNQPQHF.